The 24 T cell receptor beta chains given below trace back to one sample, sequenced in a study of T cells in localized non-small cell lung cancer. The assay was immunoSEQ multiplex PCR, and TCRdb's table has in-frame clones only and misses some. The sample lists tens of thousands of clones; roughly nine tenths were seen once. This material consisted of peripheral blood, taken before any cancer treatment. The source of these receptors is a man aged 40 to 75 with stage I squamous cell lung carcinoma.

This rearrangement joins TRBV5-4 to TRBJ2-2, with 14 bases fitting TRBD2. The CDR3 totals 18 residues. Germline values: CDR1 SGHNT, CDR2 YYREEE (reference sequence). J was trimmed by 1 base and V by 4 bases; bases with no gene match: 6. The CDR3 here is CASSKGLAGAMNTGELFF. Written as DNA, the CDR3 is TGTGCCAGCAGCAAGGGACTAGCGGGGGCCATGAACACCGGGGAGCTGTTTTTT.

This sequence joins TRBV19 and TRBJ2-5, with unresolved D. V lost 8 bases to trimming and J lost 2 bases, with 6 bases between them. Germline CDR1 and CDR2: LNHDA and SQIVND (reference sequence). The CDR3 extends over 11 amino acids. CDR3 coding DNA: TGTGCCAGTGCAGGTCAAGAGACCCAGTACTTC. This gives the protein CASAGQETQYF.

V is TRBV5-6 and J is TRBJ1-2, with D possibly matching TRBD1 (6 bases). The CDR3 spans 14 residues. The V gene's germline CDR1 is SGHDT and CDR2 YYEEEE. Trimming cost V 0 bases and J 4 bases, with 10 bases left between them. CDR3 in DNA: TGTGCCAGCAGCTTGGCCCCAGGGGCCTATGGCTACACCTTC. It specifies CASSLAPGAYGYTF.

In its sample, this clone was seen once. J is TRBJ1-2 and V is TRBV2, with TRBD1 identical over 7 bases. V shed 10 bases and J 3 bases; nucleotides not matched to a gene: 11. Germline V gene data show CDR1 as SNHLY and CDR2 as FYNNEI. The CDR3 spans 14 residues. The CDR3 DNA follows: TGTGCCACCCCTCCCAGGGGGGCTGACTATGGCTACACCTTC. Translating it yields CATPPRGADYGYTF.

The chain combines TRBV5-1 with TRBJ2-3; D assignment may be TRBD1 or TRBD2 (6 bases each). Germline V gives CDR1 SGHRS, CDR2 YFSETQ. The V end was cut by 4 bases, the J end by 4 bases, with 13 bases between. There are 14 residues in the CDR3. DNA of the CDR3: TGCGCCAGCAGCACCTCAGGGGAGGCAGATACGCAGTATTTT. Amino acids: CASSTSGEADTQYF.

The gene calls are TRBV11-2 and TRBJ2-3; perhaps TRBD1 as D (6 bases). Germline CDR1 and CDR2: SGHAT and FQNNGV. This CDR3 spans 16 amino acids. The V gene lost 4 bases and the J gene lost 4 bases, with 18 bases spanning the gap. The CDR3 sequence is CASSSSGATYADTQYF. The CDR3 bases are TGTGCCAGCAGCTCCTCAGGGGCGACGTACGCAGATACGCAGTATTTT.

The chain joins TRBV5-1 to TRBJ1-1; D remains ambiguous. The CDR3 is 12 amino acids. Trimming removed 3 bases at V and 2 bases at J, with 5 bases between. Germline lookup yields CDR1 SGHRS and CDR2 YFSETQ. CDR3 nucleotide sequence: TGCGCCAGCAGCTCCCACAACACTGAAGCTTTCTTT. This sequence encodes CASSSHNTEAFF.

The J gene is TRBJ1-1, the V gene TRBV18, with TRBD1 matching over 8 bases. Germline CDR1 KGHSH, CDR2 LQKENI. There are 14 residues in the CDR3. Losses at the gene ends were 2 bases for V and 4 bases for J; bases not matched to a gene: 3. The CDR3 spells CASSPGQGGTEAFF. The CDR3 DNA reads as TGTGCCAGCTCACCAGGACAGGGAGGCACTGAAGCTTTCTTT. Drawing the rest from reference TRBV18 and TRBJ1-1, the complete variable domain is NAGVMQNPRHLVRRRGQEARLRCSPMKGHSHVYWYRQLPEEGLKFMVYLQKENIIDESGMPKERFSAEFPKEGPSILRIQQVVRGDSAAYFCASSPGQGGTEAFFGQGTRLTVV.

The genes are TRBV6-5 and TRBJ1-6; D is ambiguous. With 2 bases removed from V and 7 bases from J, the gap between germline ends came to 12 bases. CDR3 size: 15 residues. The V gene's germline CDR1 is MNHEY and CDR2 SVGAGI. The CDR3 sequence is CASSYDPRLNSPLHF. CDR3 in DNA: TGTGCCAGCAGTTACGACCCCCGCCTAAATTCACCCCTCCACTTT.

The chain carries TRBV11-2 and TRBJ2-1, with 8 bases that match TRBD2. Trimming took 5 bases from V and 2 from J; bases not matched to a gene: 8. Germline V lookup: CDR1 SGHAT, CDR2 FQNNGV. The CDR3 covers 16 residues. Written as DNA, the CDR3 is TGTGCCAGCAGCCTGGTGACGGGGGGGACCTACAATGAGCAGTTCTTC. Translated: CASSLVTGGTYNEQFF.

V gene TRBV7-9 combines with J gene TRBJ1-1; D possibly corresponds to TRBD1 (6 bases). V was shortened by 1 base and J by 5 bases, with 11 bases between the two germline ends. Germline CDR1 is SEHNR and CDR2 is FQNEAQ (reference sequence). The CDR3 runs 14 residues. CDR3 amino acids: CASSLGGHRTEAFF. The CDR3 DNA is TGTGCCAGCAGCTTAGGGGGACATCGGACTGAAGCTTTCTTT.

V usage is TRBV27 and J usage is TRBJ1-1; perhaps TRBD1 as D (5 bases). V was trimmed by 4 bases and J by 1 base, leaving 10 bases between them. Germline assignment: CDR1 MNHEY and CDR2 SMNVEV (reference sequence). The CDR3 runs to 14 residues. The CDR3 protein is CASSSGQGNTEAFF. Written as DNA, the CDR3 is TGTGCCAGCAGTTCCGGGCAGGGGAACACTGAAGCTTTCTTT.

This sequence joins TRBV19 and TRBJ1-5, with TRBD1 as a possible D gene (5 bases). The germline CDR1 and CDR2 sequences are LNHDA and SQIVND (reference sequence). The V end lost 5 bases, the J end lost 9 bases, and 11 bases lay between the germline ends. The CDR3 has 12 amino acids. CDR3 loop: CASSEGMRPQHF. The CDR3 DNA is TGTGCCAGTAGTGAGGGGATGAGGCCCCAGCATTTT. Together with reference TRBV19 and TRBJ1-5, the CDR3 gives the full variable domain: DGGITQSPKYLFRKEGQNVTLSCEQNLNHDAMYWYRQDPGQGLRLIYYSQIVNDFQKGDIAEGYSVSREKKESFPLTVTSAQKNPTAFYLCASSEGMRPQHFGDGTRLSIL.

The chain couples TRBV5-1 to TRBJ1-1; a weak D match, TRBD1 (5 bases). The CDR3 consists of 18 residues. Germline V CDR1 and CDR2: SGHRS, YFSETQ. The V gene lost 2 bases and the J gene lost 4 bases, with 24 bases spanning the gap. The DNA for the CDR3 is TGCGCCAGCAGCTTTTTTATGGGCAGGGTTTTTTTTGGCACTGAAGCTTTCTTT. It yields the protein CASSFFMGRVFFGTEAFF.

The chain carries TRBV4-1 and TRBJ1-1; D is undetermined. The V end lost 1 base, the J end lost 0 bases, and 9 bases lay between the germline ends. Germline CDR1 MGHRA, CDR2 YSYEKL. The CDR3 covers 15 residues. CDR3 region: CASSQGAHLNTEAFF. CDR3 DNA: TGCGCCAGCAGCCAAGGGGCGCACCTGAACACTGAAGCTTTCTTT.

Comments on this clone: Since no conserved phenylalanine or tryptophan closes the CDR3, a read error is the likely cause. No DNA is shown, since the ends of the CDR3 on it are uncertain; the CDR3 is the one TCRdb lists. The CDR3 reads CVRSLPSGRNASNTEKRIVV. The chain links TRBV7-5 to TRBJ1-1; the listed D gene, TRBD1, was not tested against the DNA. TRBV7-5 is shown as a pseudogene. The CDR3 extends over 20 residues, inclusive of both ends.

V is TRBV10-1 and J is TRBJ1-1, with 11 bases that match TRBD1. The CDR3 is made up of 15 amino acids. The germline CDR1 and CDR2 sequences are WNHNN and SYGVQD (reference sequence). V gave up 6 bases and J gave up 3 bases; unmatched junction bases: 6. The DNA for the CDR3 is TGCGCCAGCAGCGGACAGGGGGCAGGGGACACTGAAGCTTTCTTT. It specifies CASSGQGAGDTEAFF.

The chain joins TRBV19 to TRBJ1-2, with TRBD1 as a possible D gene (6 bases). From germline, CDR1 is LNHDA and CDR2 SQIVND (reference sequence). Trimming removed 5 bases at V and 2 bases at J, with 9 bases between. The CDR3 has 13 residues. The CDR3 bases are TGTGCCAGTAGTCCCACAGGGAACTATGGCTACACCTTC. This sequence encodes CASSPTGNYGYTF. Full variable domain (rest looked up from reference TRBV19 and TRBJ1-2): DGGITQSPKYLFRKEGQNVTLSCEQNLNHDAMYWYRQDPGQGLRLIYYSQIVNDFQKGDIAEGYSVSREKKESFPLTVTSAQKNPTAFYLCASSPTGNYGYTFGSGTRLTVV.

The rearrangement links TRBV7-2 to TRBJ1-4; 7 bases map to TRBD1. Germline V gives CDR1 SGHTA, CDR2 FQGNSA. The CDR3 spans 15 residues. After removal of 5 bases from V and 0 bases from J, the junction contained 3 bases not matched to a gene. The CDR3 spells CASSPQGATNEKLFF. CDR3 nucleotides: TGTGCCAGCAGCCCTCAGGGGGCAACTAATGAAAAACTGTTTTTT.

In its sample, this clone was seen a few times. The chain couples TRBV19 to TRBJ2-5, with 8 bases aligning to TRBD2. Germline V gene sequence: CDR1 LNHDA, CDR2 SQIVND (reference sequence). The CDR3 length is 14 residues. The V and J ends lost 5 bases and 4 bases, in that order; junction bases with no gene match: 6. The CDR3 bases are TGTGCCAGTAGTTCCCAGCGGGGGACAGAGACCCAGTACTTC. This codes for CASSSQRGTETQYF.

The DNA for the CDR3 is TGTGCCAGCAGTGAGGCCATGACAGCCCCGAACACTGAAGCTTTCTTT. Residues: CASSEAMTAPNTEAFF. The chain joins TRBV6-1 to TRBJ1-1; D is possibly TRBD1 (5 bases). Germline CDR1 and CDR2: MNHNS and SASEGT. V was trimmed by 3 bases and J by 1 base, leaving 15 bases between them. CDR3 length equals 16 residues.

The V call is TRBV19, the J call TRBJ1-6, with 7 bases identical to TRBD1. Germline CDR1 and CDR2: LNHDA and SQIVND (reference sequence). Trimming took 5 bases from V and 7 from J; bases not matched to a gene: 8. This CDR3 is built from 15 residues. The CDR3 DNA reads TGTGCCAGTAGTCCCCAGGGGGGGATAAATTCACCCCTCCACTTT. Amino acids: CASSPQGGINSPLHF.

This sequence joins TRBV6-6 and TRBJ2-4; D ambiguous. The CDR3 consists of 15 residues. Germline assignment: CDR1 MNHNY and CDR2 SVGAGI (reference sequence). Trimming stripped 0 bases from V and 6 bases from J, with 12 bases between. In nucleotides, the CDR3 is TGTGCCAGCAGTTACTCACCAGTAGAGCCAAACATTCAGTACTTC. The encoded protein is CASSYSPVEPNIQYF.

The chain recombines TRBV4-1 with TRBJ2-7; no firm D call. The V gene's germline CDR1 is MGHRA and CDR2 YSYEKL. Trimming cost V 0 bases and J 6 bases, with 9 bases left between them. This CDR3 comprises 13 residues. The CDR3 spells CASSQEFQAEQYF. The CDR3 DNA reads as TGCGCCAGCAGCCAAGAATTCCAGGCCGAGCAGTACTTC.